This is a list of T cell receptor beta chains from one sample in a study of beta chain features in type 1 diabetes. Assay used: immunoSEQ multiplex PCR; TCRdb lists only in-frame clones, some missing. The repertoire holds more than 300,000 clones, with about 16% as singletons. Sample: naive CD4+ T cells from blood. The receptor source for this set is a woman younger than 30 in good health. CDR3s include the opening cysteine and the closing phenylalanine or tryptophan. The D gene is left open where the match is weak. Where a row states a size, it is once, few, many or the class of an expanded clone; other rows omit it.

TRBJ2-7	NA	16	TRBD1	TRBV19	CASSLRRGQGSYEQYF	TGTGCCAGTAGTCTCCGAAGAGGACAGGGTTCCTACGAGCAGTACTTC
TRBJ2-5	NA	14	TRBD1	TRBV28	CASSGQGAQETQYF	TGTGCCAGCAGTGGCCAGGGGGCCCAAGAGACCCAGTACTTC
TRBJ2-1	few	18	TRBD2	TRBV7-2	CASSLAIPGLAGYNEQFF	TGTGCCAGCAGCTTAGCGATTCCGGGACTAGCGGGATACAATGAGCAGTTCTTC
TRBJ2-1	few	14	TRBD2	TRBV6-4	CASSLAGGPNEQFF	TGTGCCAGCAGTCTAGCGGGAGGGCCCAATGAGCAGTTCTTC
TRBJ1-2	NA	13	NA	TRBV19	CASSEPQGFGYTF	TGTGCCAGTAGCGAACCCCAGGGGTTTGGCTACACCTTC
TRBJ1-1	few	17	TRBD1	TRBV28	CASSASGTGFLNTEAFF	TGTGCCAGCAGTGCCTCCGGGACAGGGTTTTTGAACACTGAAGCTTTCTTT
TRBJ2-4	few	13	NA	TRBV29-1	CSAHREVGNIQYF	TGCAGCGCCCACAGGGAAGTAGGGAACATTCAGTACTTC
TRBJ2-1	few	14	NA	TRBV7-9	CASSSTQGWHEQFF	TGTGCCAGCAGCTCAACCCAGGGGTGGCATGAGCAGTTCTTC
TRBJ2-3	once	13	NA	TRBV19	CASSVLNTDTQYF	TGTGCCAGTAGTGTACTGAACACAGATACGCAGTATTTT
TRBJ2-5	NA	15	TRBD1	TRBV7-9	CASSRQGAQQETQYF	TGTGCCAGCAGCCGTCAGGGGGCCCAGCAAGAGACCCAGTACTTC
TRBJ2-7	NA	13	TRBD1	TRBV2	CASSPDRGDEQYF	TGTGCCAGCAGCCCGGACAGGGGGGACGAGCAGTACTTC
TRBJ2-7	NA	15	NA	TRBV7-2	CASSRGGQTSYEQYF	TGTGCCAGCAGCCGGGGGGGACAGACTTCCTACGAGCAGTACTTC
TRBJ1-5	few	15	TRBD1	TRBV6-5	CASSRGDRGLQPQHF	TGTGCCAGCAGCCGTGGGGACAGGGGGCTTCAGCCCCAGCATTTT
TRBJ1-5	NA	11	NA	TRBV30	CAWSSGGPQHF	TGTGCCTGGAGTAGCGGGGGGCCCCAGCATTTT
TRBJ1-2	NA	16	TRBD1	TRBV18	CASSPVPGQGGYGYTF	TGTGCCAGCTCACCCGTCCCGGGACAGGGTGGCTATGGCTACACCTTC
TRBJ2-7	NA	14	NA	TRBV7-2	CASSSGLRSYEQYF	TGTGCCAGCAGCTCGGGACTCCGCTCCTACGAGCAGTACTTC
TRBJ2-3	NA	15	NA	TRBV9	CASSAFGLSTDTQYF	TGTGCCAGCAGCGCGTTCGGTCTGAGCACAGATACGCAGTATTTT